This is a list of T cell receptor beta chains from one sample in a study of shared clonotypes between healthy human individuals. Generated by immunoSEQ multiplex PCR, the TCRdb table keeps only in-frame clones and is missing some. The table lists around 690,000 clones, 80% to 95% of them singletons. The sequencing input was memory CD8+ T cells from PBMCs. These receptors were taken from a man younger than 35 in good health. Some clones in this sample may be carry-over from other donors' samples. The CDR3 runs from the conserved cysteine through the conserved F or W. A D gene is named only where the DNA matches it firmly. Only part of the rows carry a size: once, few, many, or a class if the clone is expanded.

j_call v_call d_call clone_size cdr3_aa cdr3_nt
TRBJ2-2 TRBV11-2 . few CASSLAGPLTGELFF TGTGCCAGCAGCTTAGCAGGGCCCCTCACCGGGGAGCTGTTTTTT
TRBJ2-1 TRBV28 . . CASSLTPGNRSPGNEQFF TGTGCCAGCAGTTTGACCCCCGGTAACCGCTCCCCGGGGAATGAGCAGTTCTTC
TRBJ1-5 TRBV7-9 . . CASSNLGGKGDQPQHF TGTGCCAGCAGCAACCTAGGGGGTAAAGGAGATCAGCCCCAGCATTTT
TRBJ2-3 TRBV13 TRBD2 . CASSSTMTAGGSYTQYF TGTGCCAGCAGCTCCACCATGACGGCGGGAGGTTCATATACGCAGTATTTT
TRBJ1-1 TRBV6-6 . . CASRLRGAENTEAFF TGTGCCAGCAGGCTTCGGGGGGCAGAGAACACTGAAGCTTTCTTT
TRBJ2-1 TRBV19 . . CASALNPSSYNEQFF TGTGCCAGCGCCCTAAACCCAAGCTCCTACAATGAGCAGTTCTTC
TRBJ1-2 TRBV9 . . CASSAGASYGYTF TGTGCCAGCAGCGCGGGGGCTAGCTATGGCTACACCTTC
TRBJ1-5 TRBV15 . . CATSSRLEGQPQHF TGTGCCACCAGCAGCAGGTTGGAGGGCCAGCCCCAGCATTTT
TRBJ2-1 TRBV27 . . CASSLVAGTYNEQFF TGTGCCAGCAGTTTGGTGGCGGGAACCTACAATGAGCAGTTCTTC
TRBJ2-3 TRBV9 . . CASSATLGVANTDTQYF TGTGCCAGCAGCGCAACCCTCGGGGTAGCCAACACAGATACGCAGTATTTT